This is a list of T cell receptor beta chains from one sample in a study of shared clonotypes between healthy human individuals. Repertoires were generated with immunoSEQ multiplex PCR, while TCRdb's copy carries only in-frame clones and drops some. The sample includes 600,000 to 750,000 clones, around 91% of them seen just once. The sample taken for sequencing was memory CD8+ T cells from PBMCs. Source of these receptors: a man younger than 35 in good health. Some clones in this sample may be carry-over from other donors' samples. Each CDR3 is given with its conserved first and last residue. The D gene is left open where the match is weak. Clone size is stated in some rows and not others, as once, few, many or a class when expanded.

clone size,J gene,D gene,V gene,CDR3 protein,CDR3 DNA
NA,TRBJ2-3,NA,TRBV13,CASSPRDRDDSGSPDTQYF,TGTGCCAGCAGCCCCCGGGACAGGGACGATAGCGGGAGCCCAGATACGCAGTATTTT
NA,TRBJ2-7,TRBD2,TRBV6-1,CASSELGLAGDF,TGTGCCAGCAGTGAACTAGGGCTAGCGGGAGATTTC
NA,TRBJ2-1,TRBD2,TRBV6-4,CASSETSGPYNEQFF,TGTGCCAGCAGTGAGACTAGCGGTCCCTACAATGAGCAGTTCTTC
NA,TRBJ2-7,TRBD1,TRBV28,CASKLGTGSYEQYF,TGTGCCAGCAAGTTAGGGACAGGCTCCTACGAGCAGTACTTC
NA,TRBJ2-3,NA,TRBV28,CASSSLLVFFSIMRTDTQYF,TGTGCCAGCAGTTCCCTACTAGTTTTTTTCTCGATTATGCGTACAGATACGCAGTATTTT
NA,TRBJ2-3,TRBD2,TRBV4-1,CASSEVTREGPTDTQYF,TGCGCCAGCAGCGAGGTGACGCGGGAGGGCCCGACAGATACGCAGTATTTT
NA,TRBJ1-2,TRBD1,TRBV28,CASSLTGAWSYGYTF,TGTGCCAGCAGCCTTACAGGGGCTTGGAGCTATGGCTACACCTTC
NA,TRBJ2-7,TRBD2,TRBV6-1,CASSEAGTSGPYEQYF,TGTGCCAGCAGTGAAGCAGGGACTAGCGGACCCTACGAGCAGTACTTC
once,TRBJ2-7,NA,TRBV5-1,CASRAVGGPYYEQYF,TGCGCCAGCAGGGCAGTTGGGGGACCTTACTACGAGCAGTACTTC
NA,TRBJ1-5,NA,TRBV15,CATSRDGESNQPQHF,TGTGCCACCAGCAGAGATGGAGAAAGCAATCAGCCCCAGCATTTT
NA,TRBJ2-5,NA,TRBV28,CASSWGASGDQETQYF,TGTGCCAGCAGTTGGGGGGCTAGCGGAGACCAAGAGACCCAGTACTTC
once,TRBJ1-2,TRBD1,TRBV11-2,CASSLRTGRGYGYTF,TGTGCCAGCAGCTTGAGGACAGGGCGGGGCTATGGCTACACCTTC
NA,TRBJ2-3,NA,TRBV7-3,CASSGGGRNAYTQYF,TGTGCCAGCAGCGGGGGCGGGAGAAACGCATATACGCAGTATTTT
NA,TRBJ2-2,TRBD1,TRBV11-3,CASSLGTGGTGELFF,TGTGCCAGCAGCTTAGGGACAGGGGGCACCGGGGAGCTGTTTTTT
once,TRBJ2-7,TRBD1,TRBV5-1,CASSWTGGIYEQYF,TGCGCCAGCAGCTGGACAGGGGGGATCTACGAGCAGTACTTC
NA,TRBJ2-1,NA,TRBV19,CASKEADYNEQFF,TGTGCCAGTAAGGAAGCGGATTACAATGAGCAGTTCTTC
NA,TRBJ1-4,NA,TRBV7-6,CASSLIYATNEKLFF,TGTGCCAGCAGCTTAATATATGCAACTAATGAAAAACTGTTTTTT
NA,TRBJ1-6,TRBD1,TRBV13,CASGTVTVGGVSPLHF,TGTGCCAGCGGGACAGTGACGGTCGGCGGAGTATCACCCCTCCACTTT
NA,TRBJ1-1,TRBD1,TRBV12-5,CASGLPTGFTPEAFF,TGTGCTAGTGGTTTGCCGACAGGGTTTACCCCTGAAGCTTTCTTT
NA,TRBJ1-4,NA,TRBV27,CASSPRGGAPNEKLFF,TGTGCCAGCAGTCCTCGCGGGGGCGCACCTAATGAAAAACTGTTTTTT
NA,TRBJ1-1,NA,TRBV19,CASSPLGKDEAFF,TGTGCCAGTAGTCCCCTGGGCAAGGATGAAGCTTTCTTT
NA,TRBJ2-5,TRBD1,TRBV4-3,CASSQGTGGSETQYF,TGCGCCAGCAGCCAAGGGACAGGGGGGAGCGAGACCCAGTACTTC
NA,TRBJ2-7,TRBD2,TRBV9,CASSAPGTSGTYEQYF,TGTGCCAGCAGCGCCCCCGGGACTAGCGGGACCTACGAGCAGTACTTC
NA,TRBJ2-4,TRBD1,TRBV7-6,CASSPRGRGPGNIQYF,TGTGCCAGCAGCCCCCGGGGCAGGGGGCCGGGAAACATTCAGTACTTC
NA,TRBJ1-2,NA,TRBV10-3,CAISTTGRTNYGYTF,TGTGCCATCAGTACTACAGGGCGGACTAACTATGGCTACACCTTC
NA,TRBJ1-2,NA,TRBV7-9,CASSSQGGNYGYTF,TGTGCCAGCAGCTCCCAGGGAGGTAACTATGGCTACACCTTC
NA,TRBJ1-6,NA,TRBV28,CVGQSGPNSPLHF,TGCGTGGGTCAAAGCGGGCCCAATTCACCCCTCCACTTT
NA,TRBJ2-5,NA,TRBV2,CASSLGQGGETQYF,TGTGCCAGCAGCCTGGGTCAGGGGGGCGAGACCCAGTACTTC
NA,TRBJ2-1,NA,TRBV6-5,CASSYFENDEQFF,TGTGCCAGCAGTTACTTCGAAAACGATGAGCAGTTCTTC
NA,TRBJ1-5,NA,TRBV27,CASSWGINQPQHF,TGTGCCAGCAGTTGGGGGATAAATCAGCCCCAGCATTTT
NA,TRBJ1-1,NA,TRBV27,CASSFSPNTEAFF,TGTGCCAGCAGTTTCTCTCCTAACACTGAAGCTTTCTTT
few,TRBJ2-3,TRBD2,TRBV7-2,CASSLISGSTDTQYF,TGTGCCAGCAGCTTAATTAGCGGGAGCACAGATACGCAGTATTTT
once,TRBJ1-1,NA,TRBV9,CASSGGVLNTEAFF,TGTGCCAGCAGCGGAGGGGTTCTGAACACTGAAGCTTTCTTT
once,TRBJ2-3,NA,TRBV28,CASSWSTDTQYF,TGTGCCAGCAGTTGGAGCACAGATACGCAGTATTTT
NA,TRBJ2-5,NA,TRBV6-1,CASSEGTQYF,TGTGCCAGCAGTGAAGGGACCCAGTACTTC
few,TRBJ2-7,NA,TRBV10-1,CASGDDLYEQYF,TGCGCCAGCGGGGACGATCTCTACGAGCAGTACTTC
once,TRBJ1-2,NA,TRBV28,CASRQGHGYTF,TGTGCCAGCAGACAGGGTCATGGCTACACCTTC
NA,TRBJ2-7,NA,TRBV4-3,CASSQDPGQAFYEQYF,TGCGCCAGCAGCCAAGATCCGGGCCAGGCGTTCTACGAGCAGTACTTC
few,TRBJ1-5,NA,TRBV6-5,CASSYTNTQPQHF,TGTGCCAGCAGTTACACTAATACTCAGCCCCAGCATTTT
NA,TRBJ1-1,NA,TRBV9,CASSADRNTEAFF,TGTGCCAGCAGCGCAGACAGGAACACTGAAGCTTTCTTT